This T cell receptor beta chain was captured in a study of cytomegalovirus exposure and HLA in healthy donors. Study outcomes and limitations: Confirmation in vitro established that three CMV-associated chains were specific for CMV antigens. Information on immune exposure was restricted to one variable (CMV serostatus).

PCR used 60 Vbeta primers and 13 Jbeta primers. Libraries were prepared by immunoSEQ multiplex PCR; TCRdb keeps only in-frame clonotypes and omits some of them. The data show about 210,000 clones, and the top ten clones hold roughly 0.89%. The CDR3 has 17 amino acids. CDR1 and CDR2 (germline): MGHRA, YSYEKL. V lost 0 bases and J lost 7, with 18 bases in between. Turning to this clone: Its antigen is still unknown.

This sequence joins TRBV4-1 and TRBJ2-2, with D perhaps matching TRBD2 (6 bases). This clonotype was obtained from a woman aged 25 to 39 in good health and CMV-seropositive. The sample was PBMCs. The DNA for the CDR3 is TGCGCCAGCAGCCAAGACGGTATTACTAGCTACGGCGGGGAGCTGTTTTTT. The encoded protein is CASSQDGITSYGGELFF.